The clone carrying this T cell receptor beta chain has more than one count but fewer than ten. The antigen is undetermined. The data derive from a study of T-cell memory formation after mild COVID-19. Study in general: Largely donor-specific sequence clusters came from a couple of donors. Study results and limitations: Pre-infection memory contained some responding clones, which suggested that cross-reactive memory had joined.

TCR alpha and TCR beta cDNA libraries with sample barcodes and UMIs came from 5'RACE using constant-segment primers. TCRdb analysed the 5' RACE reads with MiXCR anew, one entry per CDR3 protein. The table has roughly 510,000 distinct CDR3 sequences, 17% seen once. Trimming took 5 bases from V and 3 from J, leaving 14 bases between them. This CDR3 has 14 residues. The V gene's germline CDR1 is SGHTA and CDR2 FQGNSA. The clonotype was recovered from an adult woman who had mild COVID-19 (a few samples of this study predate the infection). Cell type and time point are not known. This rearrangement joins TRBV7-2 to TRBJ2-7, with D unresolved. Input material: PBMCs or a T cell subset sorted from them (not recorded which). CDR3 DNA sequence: TGTGCCAGCAGCCCAATCGACGCCGTCTACGAGCAGTACTTC. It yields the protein CASSPIDAVYEQYF.